This T cell receptor beta chain originates from a study of blood T cell repertoires in COVID-19. Overall study: Samples of COVID-19 (acute and convalescent) were obtained from the United States, Italy and Spain. PBMCs, B-cell-depleted T cells, or T cells were the source of the cDNA or gDNA that made up the material.

Under the authors' procedure: Using reference gene primer amplification, nucleated cell counts were estimated. Here immunoSEQ multiplex PCR was the method, and the copy in TCRdb shows in-frame clones only, minus some. V and J calls and clone size follow that table, whereas D and trimming were derived from the DNA. The sample has about 150,000 clones, roughly 83% seen once. Trimming removed 7 bases at V and 5 bases at J, with 15 bases between. Germline V lookup: CDR1 MNHEY, CDR2 SMNVEV (reference sequence). The CDR3 has 15 amino acids. Sequenced sample: peripheral blood. The rearrangement joins TRBV27 to TRBJ1-6, with D tentatively TRBD1 (5 bases). This clonotype was obtained from an older woman with acute or convalescent COVID-19. CDR3 residues: CASTFGGSNNSPLHF. CDR3 in DNA: TGTGCCAGCACCTTCGGGGGGAGTAATAATTCACCCCTCCACTTT.